The source of this TCR beta chain is a study of beta chain features in type 1 diabetes. With regard to this clone: The antigen is unknown.

General study findings and limits: Cells with high TCR expression could be over-represented by cDNA sequencing.

The CDR3 is made up of 15 amino acids. V was pared by 3 bases and J by 5 bases, with 9 bases of the junction left unmatched. CDR1 is KGHSH and CDR2 is LQKENI in the germline V gene. Each of the CD4+ naive, central memory, regulatory and stem cell-like memory populations was sorted via CD45RO/CCR7/CD25/CD127/CD95/CD27. Expressed TCRB transcripts were sequenced after all isolated RNA was converted to cDNA. The study sequenced naive, central memory and regulatory T cell samples to an average of around 3.4 million reads. TCRdb's copy holds only in-frame clones and misses some; the assay was immunoSEQ multiplex PCR. The table has 600,000 to 650,000 clones, around 16% seen once.

Material: naive CD4+ T cells from blood. J is TRBJ1-1 and V is TRBV18; TRBD1 aligns across 7 bases. This sequence was found in a man aged 18-30 years in good health. CDR3 in DNA: TGTGCCAGCTCACCTACACAGGGGTTCACTACTGAAGCTTTCTTT. Its translation is CASSPTQGFTTEAFF.